The 14 T cell receptor beta chains reported below all come from one sample, sequenced in a study of CD8 T cells in Susac syndrome (dated by TCRdb to the late 2010s). The library was prepared using the immunoSEQ multiplex PCR assay. RNA was extracted using the RNeasy kit, and roughly 0.45 to 1 ug of the RNA was reverse transcribed with random hexamers. TCRdb reran the public reads through fastp at Q25 and MiXCR, keeping productive beta chains. Under each unique CDR3 protein, matching rows form one entry showing the most common genes and DNA. The table for this sample lists under 70,000 distinct CDR3 sequences; approximately 90% of them were counted only once. The top ten clonotypes cover approximately 0.18% of the sample. The sample consisted of CD8+ T cells from PBMCs. These receptors originate from a human donor in good health.

The V and J genes are TRBV7-9 and TRBJ2-1; D remains ambiguous. V gave up 8 bases and J gave up 2 bases, with 19 bases separating them. The CDR3 length is 16 residues. The germline CDR1 and CDR2 sequences are SEHNR and FQNEAQ (reference sequence). The CDR3 nucleotides read TGTGCCAGCGGTGCCTGGGTGGGGAAGACCTACAATGAGCAGTTCTTC. Residues: CASGAWVGKTYNEQFF.

The genes are TRBV10-3 and TRBJ2-7, with 8 bases that match TRBD1. The CDR3 has 13 residues. Germline CDR1 reads ENHRY; CDR2 reads SYGVKD. The V gene end was trimmed by 11 bases and the J gene end by 2 bases; junction bases not matched to a gene: 8. CDR3 residues: CAAGQDIAYEQYF. The CDR3 DNA sequence: TGTGCCGCGGGACAGGATATAGCCTACGAGCAGTACTTC.

Here the CDR3 reads CASSSRGDPRQPQHF. The CDR3 DNA follows: TGTGCCAGCAGCTCGAGGGGGGACCCAAGGCAGCCCCAGCATTTT. The J gene is TRBJ1-5, the V gene TRBV11-2; the D gene is possibly TRBD1 (6 bases). This CDR3 spans 15 amino acids. The V gene's germline CDR1 is SGHAT and CDR2 FQNNGV. Between the trimmed V and J ends, which lost 4 bases and 7 bases, there was a span of 17 bases.

The V and J genes are TRBV11-2 and TRBJ2-7; no reliable D call. The length of the CDR3 is 12 residues. CDR1 SGHAT and CDR2 FQNNGV come from the germline V gene. Trimming took off 5 bases at V and 2 bases at J, with 7 bases between the two ends. In DNA, the CDR3 is TGTGCCAGCAGCAATCCTACCTACGAGCAGTACTTC. The encoded protein is CASSNPTYEQYF.

This clonotype has a single count. Its ends do not fully match the called genes, so a read error is possible. The chain is built from TRBV27 and TRBJ1-1; 8 nucleotides match TRBD1. CDR1 and CDR2 from the germline V gene are MNHEY and SMNVEV (reference sequence). The CDR3 has 18 amino acids. CDR3 nucleotides: TGTGCCAGCACCAACTTGGGGTCGGGGCAGGGGGCGATCGCTGAAGTTTTCTTT. Translating gives CASTNLGSGQGAIAEVFF.

For the CDR3, the DNA is TGTGCCAGCACTCACAGGGTAGGGTATCTGAACACTGAAGCTTTCTTT. This sequence encodes CASTHRVGYLNTEAFF. The chain is built from TRBV12-3 or TRBV12-4 and TRBJ1-1, with D possibly being TRBD1 (6 bases). Between the trimmed V and J ends, which lost 7 bases and 0 bases, there was a span of 18 bases. The CDR3 extends over 16 amino acids.

V is TRBV13 and J is TRBJ2-3, with D perhaps given as TRBD1 or TRBD2 (7 bases each). V was cut by 5 bases and J by 2 bases, with 14 bases left in between. CDR3 length equals 15 residues. The V gene's germline CDR1 is PRHDT and CDR2 FYEKMQ (reference sequence). The CDR3 protein is CASSQGGSYTDTQYF. The CDR3 nucleotides are TGTGCCAGCAGCCAGGGGGGGAGCTACACAGATACGCAGTATTTT.

The V call is TRBV12-3 or TRBV12-4, the J call TRBJ2-7; D not resolved. Trimming took off 5 bases at V and 0 bases at J, with 17 bases between the two ends. The CDR3 consists of 16 residues. CDR3 loop: CASSPPIAGSSYEQYF. As DNA, the CDR3 is TGTGCCAGCAGTCCCCCCATCGCTGGCAGCTCCTACGAGCAGTACTTC.

The V call is TRBV4-3, the J call TRBJ1-4; D unclear. V lost 1 base to trimming and J lost 0 bases, with 9 bases between them. Per the germline V gene, CDR1 is LGHNA and CDR2 is YSLEER. This CDR3 contains 16 residues. The CDR3 DNA reads TGCGCCAGCAGCCAAGCCCCCCTGACAACTAATGAAAAACTGTTTTTT. It codes for CASSQAPLTTNEKLFF.

The chain uses TRBV13 and TRBJ1-6; 8 nucleotides agree with TRBD1. CDR3 length: 16 amino acids. Germline loops: CDR1 PRHDT, CDR2 FYEKMQ (reference sequence). Trimming at V came to 5 bases and at J to 4 bases, leaving 7 bases not matched to a gene. The CDR3 DNA reads as TGTGCCAGCAGCCTACGCCGGACAGGGTATAATTCACCCCTCCACTTT. This codes for CASSLRRTGYNSPLHF.

This chain links TRBV30 with TRBJ1-5, with 7 bases that match TRBD1. The trim removed 3 bases at V and 3 bases at J, leaving 8 bases unmatched. Per the germline V gene, CDR1 is GTSNPN and CDR2 is SVGIG (reference sequence). The length of the CDR3 is 15 residues. The CDR3 loop reads CAWSGDREYNQPQHF. CDR3 DNA sequence: TGTGCCTGGAGCGGTGACAGGGAGTACAATCAGCCCCAGCATTTT.

The gene calls are TRBV13 and TRBJ1-3; possible D gene TRBD1, 5 bases. The CDR3 extends over 14 amino acids. V was pared by 0 bases and J by 2 bases, with 5 bases between. Germline assignment: CDR1 PRHDT and CDR2 FYEKMQ (reference sequence). CDR3 nucleotide sequence: TGTGCCAGCAGCTTAGGACAGGCTGGAAACACCATATATTTT. This codes for CASSLGQAGNTIYF. Combining the CDR3 with reference TRBV13 and TRBJ1-3 gives the whole variable domain AAGVIQSPRHLIKEKRETATLKCYPIPRHDTVYWYQQGPGQDPQFLISFYEKMQSDKGSIPDRFSAQQFSDYHSELNMSSLELGDSALYFCASSLGQAGNTIYFGEGSWLTVV.

V and J are TRBV6-6 and TRBJ1-2; unclear D gene. The CDR3 is made up of 9 amino acids. CDR1 is MNHNY and CDR2 is SVGAGI in the germline V gene (reference sequence). V was clipped by 9 bases and J by 5 bases, with 4 bases between them. Here the CDR3 reads CASLYGYTF. The CDR3, as DNA: TGTGCCAGTCTATATGGCTACACCTTC.

This chain uses TRBV29-1 with TRBJ1-1; no definite D call. V lost 3 bases and J 11 bases, leaving 19 bases between the germline ends. Germline values: CDR1 SQVTM, CDR2 ANQGSEA. The CDR3 is made up of 13 amino acids. CDR3 in amino acids: CSVDGGSSLMAFF. The CDR3, as DNA: TGCAGCGTTGATGGTGGGTCCAGCCTTATGGCTTTCTTT.